This is a list of T cell receptor beta chains from one sample in a study of cytomegalovirus exposure and HLA in healthy donors. TCRdb keeps only in-frame clones here, not all; method: immunoSEQ multiplex PCR. There are 150,000 to 200,000 clones in the sample; 85% occur only once, and roughly 15% lies in the top ten. Sequenced input: PBMCs. These receptors were taken from a man between 18 and 35 years old in good health and CMV-seropositive. CDR3s include the opening cysteine and the closing phenylalanine or tryptophan. The D gene is left open where the match is weak. A clone size is listed for some rows: how often the clone was seen (once, few, many), or a class if it is expanded.

d_gene	v_gene	abundance	j_gene	CDR3aa	CDR3nt
.	TRBV4-1	.	TRBJ2-7	CASSQGPISRSYEQYF	TGCGCCAGCAGCCAAGGGCCCATATCCCGCTCCTACGAGCAGTACTTC
TRBD2	TRBV28	once	TRBJ2-1	CASSVSGSYNEQFF	TGTGCCAGCAGCGTTAGCGGGAGCTACAATGAGCAGTTCTTC
.	TRBV4-1	.	TRBJ1-5	CASSQGRQLQPQHF	TGCGCCAGCAGCCAAGGACGACAGTTGCAGCCCCAGCATTTT
.	TRBV11-2	.	TRBJ1-4	CASSPTTNEKLFF	TGTGCCAGCAGCCCCACAACTAATGAAAAACTGTTTTTT
.	TRBV11-2	.	TRBJ2-5	CASSLGLRFQETQYF	TGTGCCAGCAGCTTAGGCCTGAGATTTCAAGAGACCCAGTACTTC
.	TRBV9	few	TRBJ1-2	CASSVGGTSVNGYTF	TGTGCCAGCAGCGTAGGGGGGACATCGGTAAATGGCTACACCTTC
TRBD2	TRBV4-1	.	TRBJ2-7	CASSPSGSLNEQYF	TGCGCCAGCAGCCCCAGCGGGAGTTTGAACGAGCAGTACTTC
TRBD1	TRBV27	few	TRBJ1-2	CASSYGTGDGYTF	TGTGCCAGCAGTTACGGGACAGGGGATGGCTACACCTTC
TRBD2	TRBV4-1	.	TRBJ2-3	CASSQEASGGFTDTQYF	TGCGCCAGCAGCCAAGAAGCTAGCGGGGGGTTCACAGATACGCAGTATTTT
TRBD2	TRBV28	.	TRBJ2-1	CASSLGLAGYNEQFF	TGTGCCAGCAGTTTAGGCTTAGCGGGCTACAATGAGCAGTTCTTC
.	TRBV27	.	TRBJ2-1	CATTAYNEQFF	TGTGCCACGACTGCCTACAATGAGCAGTTCTTC
.	TRBV7-9	.	TRBJ1-3	CASSPRGVSGNTIYF	TGTGCCAGCAGCCCCAGGGGAGTCTCTGGAAACACCATATATTTT
TRBD1	TRBV5-6	.	TRBJ2-1	CASSLVDRGVSYNEQFF	TGTGCCAGCAGCTTGGTCGACAGGGGGGTCTCCTACAATGAGCAGTTCTTC
TRBD1	TRBV28	.	TRBJ2-5	CASSLGTGDEYF	TGTGCCAGCAGTTTAGGGACAGGGGACGAGTACTTC
TRBD2	TRBV7-8	.	TRBJ2-1	CASSRTSSLSYNEQFF	TGTGCCAGCAGCCGGACTAGCTCCCTCTCCTACAATGAGCAGTTCTTC
.	TRBV6-5	.	TRBJ1-2	CASRLTGSYGYTF	TGTGCCAGCAGACTGACAGGTTCCTACGGCTACACCTTC
.	TRBV7-6	.	TRBJ2-1	CASSLELAGDEQFF	TGTGCCAGCAGCTTAGAACTAGCTGGGGATGAGCAGTTCTTC
TRBD2	TRBV2	.	TRBJ2-3	CASNSASGKPDTQYF	TGTGCCAGCAATTCGGCTAGCGGGAAACCAGATACGCAGTATTTT
.	TRBV6-5	.	TRBJ1-1	CATYPQGQTNTEAFF	TGTGCCACCTACCCCCAGGGGCAGACTAACACTGAAGCTTTCTTT
TRBD1	TRBV7-9	.	TRBJ2-7	CASSPRDRDYEQYF	TGTGCCAGCAGCCCTCGGGACAGGGACTACGAGCAGTACTTC
.	TRBV28	.	TRBJ1-2	CASSFDNLNYGYTF	TGTGCCAGCAGTTTTGACAATCTAAACTATGGCTACACCTTC
TRBD2	TRBV6-1	few	TRBJ2-3	CASSEALAGGATTDTQYF	TGTGCCAGCAGTGAAGCTCTAGCGGGGGGGGCCACCACAGATACGCAGTATTTT
.	TRBV6-5	.	TRBJ1-3	CASSSEGTSGGNTIYF	TGTGCCAGCAGTTCCGAGGGGACTTCTGGGGGAAACACCATATATTTT